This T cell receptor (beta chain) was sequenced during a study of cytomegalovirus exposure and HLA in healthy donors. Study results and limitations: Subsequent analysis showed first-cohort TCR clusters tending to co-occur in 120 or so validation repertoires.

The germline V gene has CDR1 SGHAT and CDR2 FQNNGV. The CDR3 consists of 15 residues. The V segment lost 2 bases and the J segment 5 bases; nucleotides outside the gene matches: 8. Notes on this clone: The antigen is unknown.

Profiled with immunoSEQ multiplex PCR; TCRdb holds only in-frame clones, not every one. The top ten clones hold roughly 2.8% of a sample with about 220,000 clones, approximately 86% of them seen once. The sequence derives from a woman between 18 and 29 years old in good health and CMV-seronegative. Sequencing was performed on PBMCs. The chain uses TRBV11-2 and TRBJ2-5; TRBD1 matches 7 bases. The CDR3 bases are TGTGCCAGCAGCTTATCCAGGGGGATCAGGGAGACCCAGTACTTC. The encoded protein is CASSLSRGIRETQYF.